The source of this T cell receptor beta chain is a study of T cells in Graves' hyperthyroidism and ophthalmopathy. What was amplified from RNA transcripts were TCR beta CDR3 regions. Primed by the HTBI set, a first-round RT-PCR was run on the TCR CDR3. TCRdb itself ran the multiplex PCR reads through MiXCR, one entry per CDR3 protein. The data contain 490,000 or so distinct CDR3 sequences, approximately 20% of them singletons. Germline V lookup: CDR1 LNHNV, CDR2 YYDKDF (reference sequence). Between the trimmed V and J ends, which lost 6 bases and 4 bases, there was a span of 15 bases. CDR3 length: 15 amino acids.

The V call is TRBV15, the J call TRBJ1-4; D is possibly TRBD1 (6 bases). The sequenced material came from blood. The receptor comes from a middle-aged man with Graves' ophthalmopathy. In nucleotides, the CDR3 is TGTGCCACCAGGTCGGCGGGGGCCATTAATGAAAAACTGTTTTTT. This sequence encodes CATRSAGAINEKLFF. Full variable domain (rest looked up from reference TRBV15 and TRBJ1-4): DAMVIQNPRYQVTQFGKPVTLSCSQTLNHNVMYWYQQKSSQAPKLLFHYYDKDFNNEADTPDNFQSRRPNTSFCFLDIRSPGLGDTAMYLCATRSAGAINEKLFFGSGTQLSVL.